This T cell receptor (beta chain) was found in a study of regulatory T cells in long-lasting Graves disease. This clonotype appeared many times. Both iRepertoire HTBI primers and Arm-PCR of CDR3 regions were used to build the TCR beta libraries. From the multiplex PCR reads, TCRdb called clonotypes with MiXCR, one entry per CDR3 protein. The data show around 420,000 distinct CDR3 sequences, roughly 15% seen once. As for time point: newly diagnosed GD, antithyroid drugs for less than 3 months. RNA isolated from PBMCs was used to make the TCR library. Patients met American Thyroid Association criteria for Graves' disease. These data were also reused for a study on T cells in Graves' hyperthyroidism and ophthalmopathy. From that paper: Researchers defined stable Graves' hyperthyroidism as no ophthalmopathy progression within 18 months.

This clonotype was obtained from a woman in her forties with Graves disease. Sequencing used peripheral blood mononuclear cells (PBMCs), obtained at new diagnosis, from a patient treated with antithyroid drugs.

CDR3 in amino acids: CASSGQGPGTGELFF. CDR3 sequence (DNA): TGTGCCAGCAGCGGACAGGGACCCGGCACCGGGGAGCTGTTTTTT. The chain is built from TRBV12-3 or TRBV12-4 and TRBJ2-2, with 8 bases matching TRBD1. V shed 6 bases, J shed 4 bases, and the junction held 7 bases outside the gene matches. There are 15 residues in the CDR3.